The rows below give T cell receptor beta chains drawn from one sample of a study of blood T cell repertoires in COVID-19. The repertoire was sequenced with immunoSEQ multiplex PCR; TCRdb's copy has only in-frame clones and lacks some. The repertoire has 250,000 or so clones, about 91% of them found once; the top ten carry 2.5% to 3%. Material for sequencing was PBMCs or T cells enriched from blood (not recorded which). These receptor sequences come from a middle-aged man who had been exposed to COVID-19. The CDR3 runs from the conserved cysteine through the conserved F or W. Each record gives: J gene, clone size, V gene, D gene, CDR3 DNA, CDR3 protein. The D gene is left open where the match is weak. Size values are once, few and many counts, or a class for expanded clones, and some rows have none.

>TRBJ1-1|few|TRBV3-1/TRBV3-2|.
TGTGCCAGCAGCAAGGGACTGACGAACACTGAAGCTTTCTTT
CASSKGLTNTEAFF
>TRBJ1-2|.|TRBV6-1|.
TGTGCCAGCAGTGACGTTTATGGCTACACCTTC
CASSDVYGYTF
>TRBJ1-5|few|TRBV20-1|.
TGCAGTGCTAGTCCACTGGACAAGGTGACGCAGCCCCAGCATTTT
CSASPLDKVTQPQHF
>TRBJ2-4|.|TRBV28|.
TGTGCCAGCAGTTCAGGGGACAAAAACATTCAGTACTTC
CASSSGDKNIQYF
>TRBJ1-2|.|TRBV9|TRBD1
TGTGCCAGCAGCGTAGCTTCAGACAGGGGGACGTATGGCTACACCTTC
CASSVASDRGTYGYTF
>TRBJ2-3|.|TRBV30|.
TGTGCCTGGAGTGTAAAAGTCCGGGGAGATACGCAGTATTTT
CAWSVKVRGDTQYF
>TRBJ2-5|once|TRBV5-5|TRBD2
TGTGCCAGCAGCCCCCCAGCGGGACAAGAGACCCAGTACTTC
CASSPPAGQETQYF
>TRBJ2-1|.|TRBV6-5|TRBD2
TGTGCCAGCAGTTACGCAAGCGGGAGGGCCTACAATGAGCAGTTCTTC
CASSYASGRAYNEQFF
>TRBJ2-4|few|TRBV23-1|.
TGCGCCAGTACCAACAGGACCAAAAACATTCAGTACTTC
CASTNRTKNIQYF
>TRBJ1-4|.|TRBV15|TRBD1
TGTGCCACCAGCGGAAAGACAGGGGGGACTGAAAAACTGTTTTTT
CATSGKTGGTEKLFF
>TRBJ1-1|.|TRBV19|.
TGTGCCAGTAGCCCGGGGGGCCGGACTGAAGCTTTCTTT
CASSPGGRTEAFF
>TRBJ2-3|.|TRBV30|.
TGTGCCTGGAGCTGGGTGGAGGGCGTACAAGGCACAGATACGCAGTATTTT
CAWSWVEGVQGTDTQYF
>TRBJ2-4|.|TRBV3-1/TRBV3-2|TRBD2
TGTGCCAGCAGCCATCCAGCGGGGCTAGCCAAAAACATTCAGTACTTC
CASSHPAGLAKNIQYF
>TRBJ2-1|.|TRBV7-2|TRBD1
TGTGCCAGCAGCCGGGACAGGGCCCAACTTGGGCAGTTCTTC
CASSRDRAQLGQFF
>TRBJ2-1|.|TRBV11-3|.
TGTGCCAGCCAATTAGGGGGTGGCGGGAGTCGGGATGAGCAGTTCTTC
CASQLGGGGSRDEQFF
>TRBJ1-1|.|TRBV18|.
TGTGCCAGCTCACCACGCGGGCGGCTGAACACTGAAGCTTTCTTT
CASSPRGRLNTEAFF
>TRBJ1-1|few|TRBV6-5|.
TGTGCCAGCAGTTGGGCTGAGGGCACTGAAGCTTTCTTT
CASSWAEGTEAFF
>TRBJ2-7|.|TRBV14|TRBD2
TGTGCCAGCAGCCAAATTGCCGGGACTAGCGGGGCGGAGATCTACGAGCAGTACTTC
CASSQIAGTSGAEIYEQYF
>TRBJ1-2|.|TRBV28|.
TGTGCCAGCAGCCCCAGGCAGGGTGGCTATGGCTACACCTTC
CASSPRQGGYGYTF
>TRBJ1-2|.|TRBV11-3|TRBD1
TGTGCCAGCAGCCCATTAAATAGGGACAGGGGGGACTATGGCTACACCTTC
CASSPLNRDRGDYGYTF
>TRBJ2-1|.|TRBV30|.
TGTGCCTGGAGAGGCAGGGATACCTACAATGAGCAGTTCTTC
CAWRGRDTYNEQFF
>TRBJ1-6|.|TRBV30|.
TGTGCCTCATCGGGGGAATGGAGAAATTCACCCCTCCACTTT
CASSGEWRNSPLHF
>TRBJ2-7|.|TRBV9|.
TGTGCCAGCAGCGTAGAGGCAGGCTACGAGCAGTACTTC
CASSVEAGYEQYF
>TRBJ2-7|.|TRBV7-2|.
TGTGCCAGCAGGAGGGGGGCGGGGGATCCCTACGAGCAGTACTTC
CASRRGAGDPYEQYF
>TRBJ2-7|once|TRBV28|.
TGTGCCACGCCCAGGGGCTGCGAGCAGTACTTC
CATPRGCEQYF
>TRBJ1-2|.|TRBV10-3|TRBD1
TGTGCCTCCACCAAGGGACAGGGCTCTAACTATGGCTACACCTTC
CASTKGQGSNYGYTF
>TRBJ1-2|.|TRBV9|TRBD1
TGTGCCAGCAGCCCTCAGACAGGGACCTACTATGGCTACACCTTC
CASSPQTGTYYGYTF
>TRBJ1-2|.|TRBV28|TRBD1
TGTGCCAGCAGTTTTGACAGGGAACAATCCTATGGCTACACCTTC
CASSFDREQSYGYTF
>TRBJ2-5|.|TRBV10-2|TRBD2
TGCGCCAGCAGATCGACTAGCGGGAGTTTGGGGGAGACCCAGTACTTC
CASRSTSGSLGETQYF
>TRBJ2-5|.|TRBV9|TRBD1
TGTGCCAGCAGCGTAGATGGGGACAGGGTTTGGGAGACCCAGTACTTC
CASSVDGDRVWETQYF
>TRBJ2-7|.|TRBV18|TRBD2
TGTGCCAGCTCACCATTAGCGGGAGAAACTAACGAGCAGTACTTC
CASSPLAGETNEQYF
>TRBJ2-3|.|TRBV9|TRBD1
TGTGCCAGCAGCGTATTCCGGGACAGGGGCACAGATACGCAGTATTTT
CASSVFRDRGTDTQYF
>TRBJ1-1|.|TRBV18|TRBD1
TGTGCCAGCTCACTGGACAGGCCCACTGAAGCTTTCTTT
CASSLDRPTEAFF
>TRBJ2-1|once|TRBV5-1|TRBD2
TGCGCCAGCAGGAGCGGGGACAATGAGCAGTTCTTC
CASRSGDNEQFF
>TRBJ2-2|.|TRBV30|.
TGTGCCTGGAGTCCTAGGGGGAGTGGGACCGGGGAGCTGTTTTTT
CAWSPRGSGTGELFF
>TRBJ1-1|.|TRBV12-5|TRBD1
TGTGCTAGTGGGCCTGGACAGGGCCTGTGGACTGAAGCTTTCTTT
CASGPGQGLWTEAFF
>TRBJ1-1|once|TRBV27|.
TGTGCCAGCAGTTTTATGAGGAACACTGAAGCTTTCTTT
CASSFMRNTEAFF
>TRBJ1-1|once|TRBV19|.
TGTGCCAGTAGCCCGCTTAAAGCGGGAAACACTGAAGCTTTCTTT
CASSPLKAGNTEAFF
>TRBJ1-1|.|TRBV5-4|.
TGTGCCAGCAGCTTAGACACGAACACTGAAGCTTTCTTT
CASSLDTNTEAFF
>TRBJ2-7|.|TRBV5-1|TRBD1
TGCGCCAGCAGCGGGGGGACAGGGGGCTACGAGCAGTACTTC
CASSGGTGGYEQYF
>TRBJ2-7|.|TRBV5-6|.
TGTGCCAGCAGCCCCCGGGGAGCCTCCTACGAGCAGTACTTC
CASSPRGASYEQYF
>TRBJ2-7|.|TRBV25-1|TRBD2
TGTGCCAGCAGATCAACTAGCGGGAGATCCCACGAGCAGTACTTC
CASRSTSGRSHEQYF
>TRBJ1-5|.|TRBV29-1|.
TGCAGCGTCGCGTCGCGGAGCAATCAGCCCCAGCATTTT
CSVASRSNQPQHF
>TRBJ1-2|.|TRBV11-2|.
TGTGCCAGCAGCTTACCGACAGCTAACTATGGCTACACCTTC
CASSLPTANYGYTF